This TCR beta chain was captured by sequencing in a study of regulatory T cells in long-lasting Graves disease. General study points: Persistent disease preferred TRBV28, TRBJ1-2 and TRBJ2-5; new disease, TRBV20-1 and TRBJ2-1. Study of thyroid tissue was not done, with only peripheral blood studied.

The CDR3 covers 15 residues. The trim removed 5 bases at V and 0 bases at J, leaving 3 bases unmatched. Germline V gene sequence: CDR1 SGDLS, CDR2 YYNGEE. On this clonotype: The antigen remains unidentified.

Arm-PCR of CDR3 regions and iRepertoire HTBI primers were the basis on which TCR beta libraries were built. Study processing details: Gene usage covered around 62 TRBV and 11 to 15 TRBJ segments. MiXCR, applied by TCRdb to the multiplex PCR reads, yields one record per CDR3 protein. The V and J calls were not made by the authors but by TCRdb's processing. The sample has approximately 380,000 distinct CDR3 sequences, under 25% seen once. Regarding time point: persistent/refractory GD, antithyroid drugs over 5 years with positive TRAb. The TCR library used RNA extracted from PBMCs. In this cohort, patients came from an endocrinology department located in Xi'an, China.

The material was peripheral blood mononuclear cells (PBMCs), obtained when the disease was refractory, from a patient treated with antithyroid drugs. The chain recombines TRBV9 with TRBJ2-3; TRBD1 agrees at 10 bases. This sequence originates from a female donor with Graves disease. CDR3 coding DNA: TGTGCCAGCAGTGGGACAGGGGAGAGCACAGATACGCAGTATTTT. This gives the protein CASSGTGESTDTQYF.